A single sample gave rise to the 11 T cell receptor beta chains below, sequenced in a study of T cell responses to AZD1222 COVID-19 vaccine. The assay was immunoSEQ multiplex PCR, and TCRdb's table has in-frame clones only and misses some. There are fewer than 200,000 clones in the sample; 88% occur only once, and around 26% lies in the top ten. The sample in question was peripheral blood, obtained 28 days after the second AZD1222 dose. These receptors all stem from an adult who received the AZD1222 COVID-19 vaccine.

This clone has only one observation. The J gene is TRBJ2-1, the V gene TRBV10-3, with D perhaps TRBD1 (6 bases). Trimming removed 6 bases at V and 4 bases at J, with 16 bases between. From germline, CDR1 is ENHRY and CDR2 SYGVKD. This CDR3 contains 15 residues. For the CDR3, the DNA is TGTGCCATCAGCCCCCGTGGGGGCTTTTACAATGAGCAGTTCTTC. It is translated as CAISPRGGFYNEQFF.

The CDR3 bases are TGTGCCAGCAGCGTAGCACAGTCCCCAACCTACGAGCAGTACTTC. The encoded protein is CASSVAQSPTYEQYF. The rearrangement links TRBV9 to TRBJ2-7; D gene uncertain. The CDR3 is 15 amino acids. From germline, CDR1 is SGDLS and CDR2 YYNGEE. V dropped 0 bases and J dropped 2 bases, with 12 bases sitting between them.

V usage is TRBV5-4 and J usage is TRBJ2-1; the match to TRBD2 covers 11 bases. Unmatched junction bases numbered 7, after V lost 4 bases and J lost 4 bases. Germline assignment: CDR1 SGHNT and CDR2 YYREEE (reference sequence). The length of the CDR3 is 16 residues. The DNA of the CDR3 is TGTGCCAGCAGCCCTGCCGGGACTAGCGGTTACAATGAGCAGTTCTTC. Protein sequence: CASSPAGTSGYNEQFF. The full variable domain, its missing parts supplied by reference TRBV5-4 and TRBJ2-1, is ETGVTQSPTHLIKTRGQQVTLRCSSQSGHNTVSWYQQALGQGPQFIFQYYREEENGRGNFPPRFSGLQFPNYSSELNVNALELDDSALYLCASSPAGTSGYNEQFFGPGTRLTVL.

V is TRBV18 and J is TRBJ1-3; D might be TRBD1 (6 bases). The CDR3 runs to 14 residues. The germline V gene has CDR1 KGHSH and CDR2 LQKENI. V lost 4 bases and J lost 1, with 8 bases in between. This CDR3 reads CASSQGTSGNTIYF. CDR3 nucleotides: TGTGCCAGCTCACAAGGGACATCTGGAAACACCATATATTTT.

J is TRBJ2-7 and V is TRBV6-2 or TRBV6-3; the D gene is possibly TRBD2 (6 bases). CDR1 is MNHEY, CDR2 SVGEGT, per germline. This CDR3 contains 17 residues. V gave up 0 bases and J gave up 5 bases, with 20 bases separating them. The CDR3: CASSYSMRGSGQHEQYF. DNA of the CDR3: TGTGCCAGCAGTTACTCGATGCGAGGGAGCGGGCAACACGAGCAGTACTTC.

The V gene is TRBV27, the J gene TRBJ2-1; D uncertain. With 8 bases removed from V and 10 bases from J, the gap between germline ends came to 12 bases. Germline V lookup: CDR1 MNHEY, CDR2 SMNVEV (reference sequence). The length of the CDR3 is 11 residues. DNA of the CDR3: TGTGCCAGCGTTGGGGTCCGGGAGCAGTTCTTC. Amino acid sequence: CASVGVREQFF.

The genes are TRBV14 and TRBJ2-1; D is unclear. Per the germline V gene, CDR1 is SGHDN and CDR2 is FVKESK. V dropped 0 bases and J dropped 4 bases, with 16 bases sitting between them. CDR3 length equals 17 residues. The CDR3 region has the DNA TGTGCCAGCAGCCAAGAGCCCCCCGGCGCTGGTTACAATGAGCAGTTCTTC. Residues: CASSQEPPGAGYNEQFF.

This clone was detected a few times. The genes are TRBV5-8 and TRBJ1-2; D perhaps matches TRBD1 (5 bases). This CDR3 is built from 13 residues. Germline assignment: CDR1 SGHTS and CDR2 YDEGEE. Trimming took off 4 bases at V and 2 bases at J, with 9 bases between the two ends. The CDR3, as DNA: TGTGCCAGCAGCCAATACAGGAACTATGGCTACACCTTC. Residues: CASSQYRNYGYTF.

V usage is TRBV5-4 and J usage is TRBJ2-5, with 16 bases identical to TRBD2. CDR3 length: 16 amino acids. After removal of 2 bases from V and 4 bases from J, the junction contained 2 bases not matched to a gene. The V gene's germline CDR1 is SGHNT and CDR2 YYREEE (reference sequence). The CDR3 sequence is CASSLGTSGRGETQYF. The CDR3 DNA reads TGTGCCAGCAGCTTAGGGACTAGCGGGAGGGGAGAGACCCAGTACTTC. Full variable domain (remainder filled in from reference TRBV5-4 and TRBJ2-5): ETGVTQSPTHLIKTRGQQVTLRCSSQSGHNTVSWYQQALGQGPQFIFQYYREEENGRGNFPPRFSGLQFPNYSSELNVNALELDDSALYLCASSLGTSGRGETQYFGPGTRLLVL.

The genes are TRBV6-4 and TRBJ2-6; no definite D call. Germline V gene data show CDR1 as MRHNA and CDR2 as SNTAGT. Deletions cut 6 bases from V and 0 bases from J, with 9 bases between. CDR3 size: 15 residues. The chain's CDR3 is CASRPEGSGANVLTF. CDR3 sequence (DNA): TGTGCCAGCAGGCCTGAAGGCTCTGGGGCCAACGTCCTGACTTTC.

The chain combines TRBV27 with TRBJ2-7; 9 bases agree with TRBD1. V was pared by 5 bases and J by 1 base, with 6 bases of the junction left unmatched. CDR1 and CDR2 from the germline V gene are MNHEY and SMNVEV (reference sequence). The CDR3 is 15 residues long. The CDR3 region is CASSQPGQGSYEQYF. The CDR3 nucleotides read TGTGCCAGCAGTCAACCGGGACAGGGTTCCTACGAGCAGTACTTC.